These 7 T cell receptor beta chains came from one sample sequenced in a study of neurological immune-mediated disorders. TCRdb processed the 5' RACE reads anew with MiXCR; each CDR3 protein has one entry. The sample includes 40,000 to 50,000 distinct CDR3 sequences, over 2% seen only once; the top ten take more than 10%. Sample: PBMCs. Every receptor here comes from a man aged 25-40 years with multiple sclerosis.

This clonotype was picked up many times. The rearrangement joins TRBV20-1 to TRBJ2-3; 8 nucleotides align to TRBD2. Germline CDR1 DFQATT, CDR2 SNEGSKA (reference sequence). The CDR3 covers 17 residues. V lost 6 bases to trimming and J lost 6 bases; unmatched junction nucleotides: 20. The CDR3 loop is CSARTRTSRGWADTQYF. The CDR3 DNA is TGCAGTGCCCGCACCCGGACTAGCCGGGGCTGGGCGGATACGCAGTATTTT.

This clonotype was recorded many times. The chain has TRBV9 and TRBJ2-3; no reliable D call. In germline, CDR1 is SGDLS, CDR2 YYNGEE. V lost 3 bases and J lost 2, with 16 bases in between. This CDR3 has 16 amino acids. DNA of the CDR3: TGTGCCAGCAGCGACGGTGCGGTAGCTTACACAGATACGCAGTATTTT. It is translated as CASSDGAVAYTDTQYF. Supplemented by reference TRBV9 and TRBJ2-3, the full variable domain reads DSGVTQTPKHLITATGQRVTLRCSPRSGDLSVYWYQQSLDQGLQFLIQYYNGEERAKGNILERFSAQQFPDLHSELNLSSLELGDSALYFCASSDGAVAYTDTQYFGPGTRLTVL.

In its sample, this clonotype was seen many times. V is TRBV12-3 or TRBV12-4 and J is TRBJ1-1; the D is unclear. The germline V and J ends were trimmed by 4 bases and 10 bases, with 10 bases remaining between them. This CDR3 region has 11 residues. CDR3 residues: CASSYSRGAFF. CDR3 in DNA: TGTGCCAGCAGTTACAGCCGAGGAGCTTTCTTT.

This clonotype appeared many times. J is TRBJ2-7 and V is TRBV5-1; 8 bases fit TRBD1. The V gene's germline CDR1 is SGHRS and CDR2 YFSETQ. The V and J ends lost 4 bases and 3 bases, in that order; junction bases with no gene match: 3. There are 13 residues in the CDR3. CDR3 in DNA: TGCGCCAGCAGCCGGGGGACAGGCTACGAGCAGTACTTC. Its protein is CASSRGTGYEQYF.

In this sample, this clonotype turned up a few times. One base away lies a much larger clone, so this may be a sequencing read error. This CDR3 fails to terminate in the conserved phenylalanine or tryptophan, so it likely reflects a read error. The chain links TRBV20-1 to TRBJ2-7, with TRBD1 matching over 7 bases. Germline-derived CDR1 and CDR2 are DFQATT and SNEGSKA (reference sequence). The CDR3 is made up of 12 amino acids. The trim removed 4 bases at V and 3 bases at J, leaving 3 bases unmatched. In nucleotides, the CDR3 is TGCAGTGCTACGGGACAGCTCTACGAGCAGTACTGC. Translated: CSATGQLYEQYC.

This clonotype showed up many times. The CDR3 DNA is TGTGCCAGCAGCTTGGTGGACAATGAGCAGTTCTTC. Translation: CASSLVDNEQFF. The gene calls are TRBV7-8 and TRBJ2-1; no reliable D call. Trimming took 3 bases from V and 5 from J, leaving 5 bases between them. The V gene's germline CDR1 is SGHVS and CDR2 FQNEAQ. CDR3 size: 12 residues.

This clonotype appeared many times. V usage is TRBV20-1 and J usage is TRBJ2-3; weak D call: TRBD1 (6 bases). Germline-derived CDR1 and CDR2 are DFQATT and SNEGSKA (reference sequence). Trimming took 2 bases from V and 0 from J, leaving 15 bases between them. There are 16 residues in the CDR3. CDR3 sequence: CSARTGRGRSTDTQYF. The CDR3, as DNA: TGCAGTGCTAGAACTGGCAGGGGACGGAGCACAGATACGCAGTATTTT.